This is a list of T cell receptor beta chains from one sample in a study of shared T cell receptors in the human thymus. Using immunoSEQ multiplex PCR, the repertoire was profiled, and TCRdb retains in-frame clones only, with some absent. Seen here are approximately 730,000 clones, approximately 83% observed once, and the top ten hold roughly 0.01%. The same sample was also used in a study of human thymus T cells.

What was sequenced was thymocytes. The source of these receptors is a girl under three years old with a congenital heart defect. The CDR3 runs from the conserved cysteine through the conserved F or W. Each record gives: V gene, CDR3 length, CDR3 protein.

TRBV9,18,CASSLDSSGTESQETQYF
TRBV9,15,CASSDGGDFYNEQFF
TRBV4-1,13,CASSGLRNSPLHF
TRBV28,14,CAPLWVSFNEKLFF
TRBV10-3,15,CAISPRGASPYEQYF
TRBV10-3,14,CAISGGGGIYGYTF
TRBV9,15,CASSGRQIINYGYTF
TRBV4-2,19,CASSQEGGTSGRPQETQYF
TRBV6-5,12,CASTKDSGELFF
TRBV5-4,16,CASSLSGGANTGELFF
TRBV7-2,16,CASSLLLAGPQETQYF